The text below deals with one TCR beta chain. Assay used: immunoSEQ multiplex PCR; TCRdb lists only in-frame clones, some missing. The data show about 14,000 clones, around 77% seen once. The sample originates from a study of blood T cell repertoires in COVID-19. About the study: Sources were T cells, B-cell-depleted T cells, or PBMCs; the material itself was cDNA or gDNA.

CDR3 length: 16 residues. Germline loops: CDR1 SGHTA, CDR2 FQGTGA. The V gene end was trimmed by 5 bases and the J gene end by 5 bases; junction bases not matched to a gene: 12. Sequenced input: peripheral blood. This clonotype was sampled from a human donor in a cohort sampled during active COVID-19. The rearrangement uses TRBV7-3 and TRBJ1-2, with TRBD1 matching over 9 bases. The CDR3 spells CASSPRDRASEYGYTF. CDR3 DNA: TGTGCCAGCAGCCCTCGGGACAGGGCCTCGGAGTATGGCTACACCTTC.